This TCR beta chain is from a study of T cell changes during pregnancy in multiple sclerosis. TCRdb's copy holds only in-frame clones and misses some; the assay was immunoSEQ multiplex PCR. The repertoire holds about 72,000 clones, with 91% as singletons. Sequencing used peripheral blood, obtained in the third trimester of pregnancy. The sequence was obtained from a female donor in good health, enrolled as a control in a pregnancy study.

The CDR3 DNA follows: TGTGCCAGCAGTCTAGCGGGAGGACCCTACAATGAGCAGTTCTTC. Protein sequence: CASSLAGGPYNEQFF. This chain links TRBV7-2 with TRBJ2-1; 11 bases fit TRBD2. This CDR3 is built from 15 residues. Trimming removed 6 bases from V and 2 bases from J; junction bases left unmatched: 3. The V gene's germline CDR1 is SGHTA and CDR2 FQGNSA.